This T cell receptor beta chain was recorded in a study of blood T cell repertoires in COVID-19. Background on the study: COVID-19 samples collected from the United States, Italy and Spain covered acute and convalescent phases. Sources were T cells, B-cell-depleted T cells, or PBMCs; the material itself was cDNA or gDNA.

Original processing notes: Estimates of nucleated cell counts were drawn from the amplification of reference gene primers. This table comes from immunoSEQ multiplex PCR, and its TCRdb copy is limited to in-frame clones, with some not included. The DNA gave D and trimming, while V, J and clone size come from that table. Of tens of thousands of clones listed, around three quarters are singletons. The clonotype originates from a woman of 80 years or more with active or convalescent COVID-19. Sequenced: peripheral blood.

The CDR3 protein is CASSLDTNYGYTF. DNA for the CDR3: TGTGCCAGCAGCTTAGACACTAACTATGGCTACACCTTC. The chain uses TRBV7-9 and TRBJ1-2; D not certain. Germline V lookup: CDR1 SEHNR, CDR2 FQNEAQ (reference sequence). V shed 1 base and J shed 0 bases, with 3 bases lying between them. The CDR3 is 13 amino acids.